This TCR beta chain was observed in a study of OX40 agonist ivuxolimab in advanced cancers. Overall study context: Ivuxolimab is a fully human IgG2 antibody that activates OX40 (CD134). Every 2 weeks, patients received ivuxolimab intravenously, dosed at 0.01 to 10 mg/kg. Three patients responded partially, comprising one with hepatocellular carcinoma and two with cutaneous melanoma.

Trimming took 10 bases from V and 4 from J, leaving 19 bases between them. The CDR3 has 14 residues. Per the germline V gene, CDR1 is LGHNA and CDR2 is YNFKEQ. A history of autoimmune disease or systemic immunosuppression excluded patients. The protocol was immunoSEQ multiplex PCR, while the TCRdb copy is restricted to in-frame clones and leaves out a portion. The data show about 79,000 clones, approximately 85% seen once. The origin of this receptor is an adult with an advanced solid tumor such as melanoma, head and neck, liver or kidney cancer. The rearrangement joins TRBV4-2 to TRBJ2-5; D perhaps matches TRBD2 (6 bases). This specimen consisted of CD4+ or CD8+ T cells sorted from blood, obtained in a trial of the OX40 agonist ivuxolimab. The CDR3: CATSRTVGGETQYF. Here the CDR3 DNA reads TGTGCCACCTCGCGGACGGTGGGGGGAGAGACCCAGTACTTC.